This T cell receptor beta chain was identified during a study of blood T cell repertoires in COVID-19. The germline CDR1 and CDR2 sequences are MNHEY and SVGEGT. The CDR3 extends over 14 amino acids. V lost 2 bases, J lost 5 bases, and 10 bases lay in between. The protocol was immunoSEQ multiplex PCR, while the TCRdb copy is restricted to in-frame clones and leaves out a portion. Seen here are 280,000 or so clones, nearly 90% observed once, and the top ten hold 1.7%. The TCR originated in a woman aged 18-35 years with acute COVID-19. Sequencing was carried out using PBMCs or T cells enriched from blood (not recorded which). The V and J genes are TRBV6-2 or TRBV6-3 and TRBJ1-5; D might be TRBD1 (5 bases). The CDR3 loop reads CASSYRGGDQPQHF. For the CDR3, the DNA is TGTGCCAGCAGTTACCGTGGGGGGGATCAGCCCCAGCATTTT.